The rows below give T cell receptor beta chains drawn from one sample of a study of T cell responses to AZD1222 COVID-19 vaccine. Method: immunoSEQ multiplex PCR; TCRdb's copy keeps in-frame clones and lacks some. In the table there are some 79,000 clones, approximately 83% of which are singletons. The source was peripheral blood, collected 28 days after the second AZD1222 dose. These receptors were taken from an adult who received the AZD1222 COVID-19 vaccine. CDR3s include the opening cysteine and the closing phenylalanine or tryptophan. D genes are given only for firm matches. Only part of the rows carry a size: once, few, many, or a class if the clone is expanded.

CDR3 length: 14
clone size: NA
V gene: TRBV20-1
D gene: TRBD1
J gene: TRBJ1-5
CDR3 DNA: TGCAGTGCTAGTGCCGGGACAGCCAATCAGCCCCAGCATTTT
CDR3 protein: CSASAGTANQPQHF

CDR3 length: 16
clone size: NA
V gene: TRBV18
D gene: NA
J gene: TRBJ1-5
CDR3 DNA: TGTGCCAGCTCCCCGGGACAAACCGTTAGCAATCAGCCCCAGCATTTT
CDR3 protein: CASSPGQTVSNQPQHF

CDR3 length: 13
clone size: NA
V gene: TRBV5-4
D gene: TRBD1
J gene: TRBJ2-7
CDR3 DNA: TGTGCCACTTCGGACAGGTCGATTTACGAGCAGTACTTC
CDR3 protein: CATSDRSIYEQYF

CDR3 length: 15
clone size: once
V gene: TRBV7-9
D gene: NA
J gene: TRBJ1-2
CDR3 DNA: TGTGCCAGCAGCTTAGCACAGGGCCACAACTATGGCTACACCTTC
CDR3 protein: CASSLAQGHNYGYTF

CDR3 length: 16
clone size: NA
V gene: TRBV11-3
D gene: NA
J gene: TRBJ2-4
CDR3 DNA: TGTGCCAGCAGCACCTCGGCACCGGAGGCCAAAAACATTCAGTACTTC
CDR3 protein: CASSTSAPEAKNIQYF

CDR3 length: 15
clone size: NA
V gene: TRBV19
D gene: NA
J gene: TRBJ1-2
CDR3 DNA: TGTGCGAGTAGCGGGGAGAGAACTAATAACTATGGCTACACCTTC
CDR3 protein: CASSGERTNNYGYTF

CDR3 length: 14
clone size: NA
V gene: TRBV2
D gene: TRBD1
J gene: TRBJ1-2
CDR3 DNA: TGTGCCAGCAAGGTTGACAGGGGAGTGTTCGGCTACACCTTC
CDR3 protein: CASKVDRGVFGYTF

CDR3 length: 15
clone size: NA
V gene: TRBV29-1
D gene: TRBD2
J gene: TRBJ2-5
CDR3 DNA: TGCAGCGTGAGCGACGAGCGGGGGGGTCAAGAGACCCAGTACTTC
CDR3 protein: CSVSDERGGQETQYF

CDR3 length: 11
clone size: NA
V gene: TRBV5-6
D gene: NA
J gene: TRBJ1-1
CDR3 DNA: TGTGCCAGCAGCTTGGATTTTGAAGCTTTCTTT
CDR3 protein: CASSLDFEAFF

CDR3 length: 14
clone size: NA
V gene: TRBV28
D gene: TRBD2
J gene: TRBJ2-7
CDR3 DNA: TGTGCCAGCAGCTCAAGCGGGAGCGAGTACGAGCAGTACTTC
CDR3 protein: CASSSSGSEYEQYF

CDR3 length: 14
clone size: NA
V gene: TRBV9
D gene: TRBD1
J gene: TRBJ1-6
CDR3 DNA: TGTGCCAGCAGCGTAAGGGACAGGGATTCACCCCTCCACTTT
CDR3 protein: CASSVRDRDSPLHF

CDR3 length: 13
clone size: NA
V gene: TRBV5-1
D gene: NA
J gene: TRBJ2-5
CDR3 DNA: TGCGCCAGCAGCCTCACAGGGTGGGAGACCCAGTACTTC
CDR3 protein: CASSLTGWETQYF

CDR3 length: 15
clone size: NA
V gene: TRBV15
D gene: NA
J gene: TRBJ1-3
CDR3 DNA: TGTGCCACCAGCAGAGATTCGGACGCTGGAAACACCATATATTTT
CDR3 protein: CATSRDSDAGNTIYF

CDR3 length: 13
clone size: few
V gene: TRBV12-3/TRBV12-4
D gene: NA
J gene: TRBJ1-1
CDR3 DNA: TGTGCCACAACCAGACCCTGGGAAACTGAAGCTTTCTTT
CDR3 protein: CATTRPWETEAFF

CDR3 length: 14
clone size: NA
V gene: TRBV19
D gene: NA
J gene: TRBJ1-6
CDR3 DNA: TGTGCCAGTACCAACACAGGGTTTAATTCACCCCTCCACTTT
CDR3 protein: CASTNTGFNSPLHF

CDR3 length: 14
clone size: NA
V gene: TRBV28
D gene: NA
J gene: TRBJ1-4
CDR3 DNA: TGTGCCAGCAGTTGGGGACACGTTTGGGAAAAACTGTTTTTT
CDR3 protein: CASSWGHVWEKLFF

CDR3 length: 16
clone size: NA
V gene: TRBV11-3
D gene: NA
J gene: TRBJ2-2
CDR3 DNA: TGTGCCAGCAGCTTACGTCTAGCTGCTAACACCGGGGAGCTGTTTTTT
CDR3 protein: CASSLRLAANTGELFF

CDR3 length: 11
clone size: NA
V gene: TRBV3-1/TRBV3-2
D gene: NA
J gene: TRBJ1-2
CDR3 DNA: TGTGCCAGCAGCCGTGATTCGGGCTACACCTTC
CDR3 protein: CASSRDSGYTF

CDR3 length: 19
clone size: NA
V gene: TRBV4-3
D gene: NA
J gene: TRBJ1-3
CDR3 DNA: TGCGCCAGCAGCCAAGAAACCCCACCCCACGGGACAAGTGGAAACACCATATATTTT
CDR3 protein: CASSQETPPHGTSGNTIYF

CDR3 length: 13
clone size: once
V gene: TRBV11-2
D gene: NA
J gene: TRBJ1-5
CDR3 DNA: TGTGCCAGCAGGCGACAGGAAAATCAGCCCCAGCATTTT
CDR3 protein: CASRRQENQPQHF

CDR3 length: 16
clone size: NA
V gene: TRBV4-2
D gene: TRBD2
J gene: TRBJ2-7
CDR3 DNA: TGTGCCAGCAGCCAAGGATTAGGACTAGCGGGCTACGAGCAGTACTTC
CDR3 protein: CASSQGLGLAGYEQYF

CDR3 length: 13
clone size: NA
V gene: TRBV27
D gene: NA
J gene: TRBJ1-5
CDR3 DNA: TGTGCCAGCAGAACCTATAGCAATCAGCCCCAGCATTTT
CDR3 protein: CASRTYSNQPQHF

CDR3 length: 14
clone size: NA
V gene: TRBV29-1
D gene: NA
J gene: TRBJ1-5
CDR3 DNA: TGCAGCACCCCTCGACTTACTAGCAATCAGCCCCAGCATTTT
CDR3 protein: CSTPRLTSNQPQHF

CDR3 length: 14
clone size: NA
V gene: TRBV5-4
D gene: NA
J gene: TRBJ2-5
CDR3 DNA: TGTGCCAGCAGCTTGGGGCAGAGAAAAGAGACCCAGTACTTC
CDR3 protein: CASSLGQRKETQYF

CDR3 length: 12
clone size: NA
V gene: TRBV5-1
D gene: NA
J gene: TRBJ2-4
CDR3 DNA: TGCGCCAGCAGCCCACAGGGAAACATTCAGTACTTC
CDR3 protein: CASSPQGNIQYF

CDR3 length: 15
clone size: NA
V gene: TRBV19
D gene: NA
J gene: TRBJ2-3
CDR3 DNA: TGTGCCAGTAGTGTGACGACGACGGAGGGAATGACGCAGTATTTT
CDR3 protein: CASSVTTTEGMTQYF

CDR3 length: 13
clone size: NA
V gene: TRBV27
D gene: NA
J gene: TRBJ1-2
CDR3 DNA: TGTGCCAGCAGTTTCGACAGGAACTATGGCTACACCTTC
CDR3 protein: CASSFDRNYGYTF

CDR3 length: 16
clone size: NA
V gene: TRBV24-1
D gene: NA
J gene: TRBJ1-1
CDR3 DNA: TGTGCCACCAGTGATTCGGGGAAAACACTGCCCGGTGAAGCTTTCTTT
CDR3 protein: CATSDSGKTLPGEAFF

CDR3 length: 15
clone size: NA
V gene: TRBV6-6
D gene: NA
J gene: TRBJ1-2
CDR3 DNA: TGTGCCAGCAGTTACAAACAAGACAGCCCCTATGGCTACACCTTC
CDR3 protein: CASSYKQDSPYGYTF

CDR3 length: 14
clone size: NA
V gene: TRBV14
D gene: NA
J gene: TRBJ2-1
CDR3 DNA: NA
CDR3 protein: CASSRLSGQREQFF

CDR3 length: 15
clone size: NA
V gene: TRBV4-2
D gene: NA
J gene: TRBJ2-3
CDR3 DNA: TGTGCCAGCAGCCACTCGGGGCTGGGCACAGATACGCAGTATTTT
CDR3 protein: CASSHSGLGTDTQYF

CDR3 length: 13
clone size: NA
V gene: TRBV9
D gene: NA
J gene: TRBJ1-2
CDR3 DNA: TGTGCCAGCAGCGGCCTGACAGGACTTGGCTACACCTTC
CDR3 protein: CASSGLTGLGYTF

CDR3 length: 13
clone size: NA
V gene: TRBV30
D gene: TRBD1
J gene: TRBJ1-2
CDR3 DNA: TGTGCCTGGGGGACAGGGGGCAACTATGGCTACACCTTC
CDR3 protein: CAWGTGGNYGYTF

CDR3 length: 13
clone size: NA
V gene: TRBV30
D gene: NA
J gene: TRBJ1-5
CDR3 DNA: TGTGCCTGGAGTTTCACCCCACCGGGGCCCCAGCATTTT
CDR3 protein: CAWSFTPPGPQHF

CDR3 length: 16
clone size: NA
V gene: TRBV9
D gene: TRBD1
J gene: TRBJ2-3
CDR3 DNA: TGTGCCAGCAGCGTCCGACAGGGTTCGGGCACAGATACGCAGTATTTT
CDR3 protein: CASSVRQGSGTDTQYF